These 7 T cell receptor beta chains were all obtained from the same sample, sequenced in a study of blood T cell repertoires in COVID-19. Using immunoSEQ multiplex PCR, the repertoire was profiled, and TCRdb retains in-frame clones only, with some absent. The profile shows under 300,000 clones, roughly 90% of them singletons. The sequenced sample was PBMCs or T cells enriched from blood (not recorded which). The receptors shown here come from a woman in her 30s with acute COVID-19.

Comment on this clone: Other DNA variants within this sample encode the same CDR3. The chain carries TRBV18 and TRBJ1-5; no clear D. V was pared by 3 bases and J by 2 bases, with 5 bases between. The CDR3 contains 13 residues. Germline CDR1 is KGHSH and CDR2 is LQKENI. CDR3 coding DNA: TGTGCCAGCTCACCCCAGGGCAATCAGCCCCAGCATTTT. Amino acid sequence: CASSPQGNQPQHF.

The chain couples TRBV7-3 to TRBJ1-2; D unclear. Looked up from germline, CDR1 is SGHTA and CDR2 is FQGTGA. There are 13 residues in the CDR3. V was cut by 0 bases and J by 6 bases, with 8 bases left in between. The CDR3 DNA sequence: TGTGCCAGCAGCTTAACGACCGGGGATGGCTACACCTTC. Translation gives CASSLTTGDGYTF.

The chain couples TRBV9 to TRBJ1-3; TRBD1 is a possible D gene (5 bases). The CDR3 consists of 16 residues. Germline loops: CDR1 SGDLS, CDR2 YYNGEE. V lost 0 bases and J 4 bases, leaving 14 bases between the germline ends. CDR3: CASSVAEGARGNTIYF. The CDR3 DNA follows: TGTGCCAGCAGCGTAGCTGAAGGGGCGCGAGGAAACACCATATATTTT.

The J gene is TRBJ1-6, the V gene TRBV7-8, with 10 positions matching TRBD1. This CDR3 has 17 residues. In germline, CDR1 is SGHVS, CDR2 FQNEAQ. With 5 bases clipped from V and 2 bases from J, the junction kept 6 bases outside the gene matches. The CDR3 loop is CASSPRTGGAYNSPLHF. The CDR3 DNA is TGTGCCAGCAGCCCGAGGACAGGGGGGGCCTATAATTCACCCCTCCACTTT.

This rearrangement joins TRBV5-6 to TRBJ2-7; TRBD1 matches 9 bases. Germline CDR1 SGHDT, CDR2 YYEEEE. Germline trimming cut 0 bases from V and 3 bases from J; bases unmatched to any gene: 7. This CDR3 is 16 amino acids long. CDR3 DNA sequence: TGTGCCAGCAGCTTGGATGGGACAGGGTCCCTCTACGAGCAGTACTTC. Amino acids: CASSLDGTGSLYEQYF.

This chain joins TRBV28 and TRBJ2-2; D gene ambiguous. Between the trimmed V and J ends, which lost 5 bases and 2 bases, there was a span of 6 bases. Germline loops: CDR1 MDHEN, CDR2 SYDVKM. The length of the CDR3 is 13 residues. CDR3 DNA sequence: TGTGCCAGCAGTCCCGGTAACACCGGGGAGCTGTTTTTT. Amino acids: CASSPGNTGELFF.

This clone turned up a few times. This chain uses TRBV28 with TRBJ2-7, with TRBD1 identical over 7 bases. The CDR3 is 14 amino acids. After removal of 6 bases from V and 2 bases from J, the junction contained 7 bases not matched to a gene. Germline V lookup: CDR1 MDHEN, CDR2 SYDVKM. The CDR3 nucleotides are TGTGCCAGCAGGACGCCGGGACAGCCCTACGAGCAGTACTTC. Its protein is CASRTPGQPYEQYF. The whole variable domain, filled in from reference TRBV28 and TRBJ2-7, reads DVKVTQSSRYLVKRTGEKVFLECVQDMDHENMFWYRQDPGLGLRLIYFSYDVKMKEKGDIPEGYSVSREKKERFSLILESASTNQTSMYLCASRTPGQPYEQYFGPGTRLTVT.